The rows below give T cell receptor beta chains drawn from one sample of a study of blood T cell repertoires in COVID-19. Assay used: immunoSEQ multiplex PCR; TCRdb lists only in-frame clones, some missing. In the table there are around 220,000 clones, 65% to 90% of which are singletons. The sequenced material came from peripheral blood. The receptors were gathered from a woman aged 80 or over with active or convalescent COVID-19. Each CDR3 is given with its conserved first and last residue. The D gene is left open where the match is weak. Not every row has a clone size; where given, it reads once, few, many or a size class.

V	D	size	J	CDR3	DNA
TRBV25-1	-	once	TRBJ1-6	CASSEMGGDNSPLHF	TGTGCCAGCAGTGAAATGGGCGGGGATAATTCACCCCTCCACTTT
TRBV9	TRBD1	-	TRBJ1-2	CASSRGTAANYGYTF	TGTGCCAGCAGCCGAGGGACAGCAGCTAACTATGGCTACACCTTC
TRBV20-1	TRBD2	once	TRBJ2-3	CSASGSGRVDTQYF	TGCAGTGCTAGTGGTAGCGGGAGAGTGGATACGCAGTATTTT
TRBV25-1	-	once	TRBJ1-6	CASSEGHRNSPLHF	TGTGCCAGCAGTGAAGGACACCGTAATTCACCCCTCCACTTT
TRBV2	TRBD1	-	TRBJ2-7	CASRDRQGVGSYEQYF	TGTGCCAGCAGGGACCGACAGGGCGTAGGGAGTTACGAGCAGTACTTC
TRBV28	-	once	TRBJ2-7	CASKGGKYGTSYEQYF	TGTGCCAGCAAAGGGGGAAAATATGGGACCTCCTACGAGCAGTACTTC
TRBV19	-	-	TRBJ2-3	CASTPEGGTQYF	TGTGCCAGTACCCCGGAAGGCGGTACGCAGTATTTT
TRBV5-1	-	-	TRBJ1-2	CASSLRTAESQNYGYTF	TGCGCCAGCAGCTTGAGGACAGCCGAATCCCAGAACTATGGCTACACCTTC
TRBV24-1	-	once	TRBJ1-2	CATSDSNYGYTF	TGTGCCACCAGTGACTCTAACTATGGCTACACCTTC
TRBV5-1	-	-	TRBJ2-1	CASSGRGLGPYNEQFF	TGCGCCAGCAGCGGACGGGGTCTCGGCCCCTACAATGAGCAGTTCTTC
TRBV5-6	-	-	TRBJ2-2	CASRRGRNTGELFF	TGTGCCAGCAGGCGAGGCAGAAACACCGGGGAGCTGTTTTTT
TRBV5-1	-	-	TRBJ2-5	CASSLSAGQETQYF	TGCGCCAGCAGCTTGTCGGCAGGACAAGAGACCCAGTACTTC
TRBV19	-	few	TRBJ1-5	CASSIGSSNQPQHF	TGTGCCAGTAGTATAGGGAGTAGCAATCAGCCCCAGCATTTT